Reported below is one T cell receptor (beta chain). The sample originates from a study of regulatory T cells in long-lasting Graves disease. Study context: Over 5 years of antithyroid drugs with positive TSH receptor antibodies was taken to mean persistent Graves' disease.

Time point: persistent/refractory GD, antithyroid drugs over 5 years with positive TRAb. From RNA extracted from PBMCs, the TCR library was made. Germline loops: CDR1 SGHRS, CDR2 YFSETQ. The ends were cut back, 3 bases at V and 4 bases at J, with 16 bases in the middle. This CDR3 has 15 residues. Sequencing libraries for TCR beta were prepared with iRepertoire HTBI primers and Arm-PCR of CDR3 regions. TCRdb redid the calling of the multiplex PCR reads with MiXCR, one entry per CDR3 protein. The sample lists roughly 500,000 distinct CDR3 sequences; 20% to 25% were seen once. This clonotype was obtained from a female donor with Graves disease. V is TRBV5-1 and J is TRBJ2-5; D possibly uses TRBD1 or TRBD2 (5 bases each). The material sequenced was peripheral blood mononuclear cells (PBMCs), taken when the disease was refractory, from a patient treated with antithyroid drugs. CDR3 in DNA: TGCGCCAGCAGCTGGGCGATGGGGGTGGGAGAGACCCAGTACTTC. Encoded protein: CASSWAMGVGETQYF.